Listed below are T cell receptor beta chains from one sample, sequenced in a study of shared clonotypes between healthy human individuals. Only in-frame clones appear in the TCRdb table, and some are missing; sequencing was by immunoSEQ multiplex PCR. The sample carries some 2,500,000 clones, approximately 93% recorded once. Sequences were obtained from naive CD4+ T cells from PBMCs. The receptors were gathered from a man aged 18 to 29 in good health. Some clones in this sample may be carry-over from other donors' samples. Both conserved end residues are part of each CDR3. A D gene is named only where the DNA matches it firmly. Clone sizes are given selectively: once, few, many, or a class where the clone is expanded.

clone_size: NA; d_call: NA; j_call: TRBJ1-1; v_call: TRBV6-5; cdr3_aa: CASSSNQGKGTEAFF; cdr3_nt: TGTGCCAGCAGTTCCAATCAGGGGAAGGGCACTGAAGCTTTCTTT
clone_size: NA; d_call: NA; j_call: TRBJ1-2; v_call: TRBV5-1; cdr3_aa: CASSVGVGSGYTF; cdr3_nt: TGCGCCAGCAGCGTCGGAGTGGGGAGTGGCTACACCTTC
clone_size: NA; d_call: TRBD1; j_call: TRBJ1-1; v_call: TRBV25-1; cdr3_aa: CASSENRQGTEAFF; cdr3_nt: TGTGCCAGCAGTGAGAACAGACAGGGAACTGAAGCTTTCTTT
clone_size: NA; d_call: NA; j_call: TRBJ2-1; v_call: TRBV13; cdr3_aa: CASIGADEQFF; cdr3_nt: TGTGCCAGCATAGGAGCGGATGAGCAGTTCTTC
clone_size: NA; d_call: NA; j_call: TRBJ2-7; v_call: TRBV7-8; cdr3_aa: CASSSYHEQYF; cdr3_nt: TGTGCCAGCAGCTCTTACCACGAGCAGTACTTC
clone_size: once; d_call: NA; j_call: TRBJ1-2; v_call: TRBV19; cdr3_aa: CASSIQGWAIGYTF; cdr3_nt: TGTGCCAGTAGTATCCAGGGTTGGGCTATCGGCTACACCTTC
clone_size: NA; d_call: TRBD2; j_call: TRBJ2-4; v_call: TRBV5-1; cdr3_aa: CASSLGTSVTKNIQYF; cdr3_nt: TGCGCCAGCAGCCTTGGGACTAGCGTAACCAAAAACATTCAGTACTTC
clone_size: once; d_call: NA; j_call: TRBJ1-2; v_call: TRBV5-1; cdr3_aa: CASSFPGSYGYTF; cdr3_nt: TGCGCCAGCAGCTTTCCAGGAAGCTATGGCTACACCTTC
clone_size: NA; d_call: NA; j_call: TRBJ1-6; v_call: TRBV6-5; cdr3_aa: CASSIRGSPLHF; cdr3_nt: TGTGCCAGCAGCATCAGGGGATCACCCCTCCACTTT
clone_size: NA; d_call: NA; j_call: TRBJ1-4; v_call: TRBV5-1; cdr3_aa: CASSIGYGATNEKLFF; cdr3_nt: TGCGCCAGCAGCATAGGCTACGGAGCAACTAATGAAAAACTGTTTTTT
clone_size: NA; d_call: NA; j_call: TRBJ2-1; v_call: TRBV18; cdr3_aa: CASSPREVGAYNEQFF; cdr3_nt: TGTGCCAGCTCACCACGCGAGGTGGGAGCCTACAATGAGCAGTTCTTC
clone_size: once; d_call: TRBD2; j_call: TRBJ2-3; v_call: TRBV27; cdr3_aa: CASSHRLADTDTQYF; cdr3_nt: TGTGCCAGCAGCCACCGACTAGCGGACACAGATACGCAGTATTTT
clone_size: NA; d_call: TRBD2; j_call: TRBJ2-1; v_call: TRBV19; cdr3_aa: CATQLAGGKGFF; cdr3_nt: TGTGCCACCCAACTAGCGGGAGGAAAGGGGTTCTTC
clone_size: NA; d_call: NA; j_call: TRBJ2-6; v_call: TRBV28; cdr3_aa: CASSSRTGSSGANVLTF; cdr3_nt: TGTGCCAGCTCATCTCGGACTGGTAGCTCTGGGGCCAACGTCCTGACTTTC
clone_size: NA; d_call: NA; j_call: TRBJ2-2; v_call: TRBV7-9; cdr3_aa: CASSFRNTGELFF; cdr3_nt: TGTGCCAGCAGCTTTAGGAACACCGGGGAGCTGTTTTTT
clone_size: NA; d_call: TRBD1; j_call: TRBJ1-1; v_call: TRBV6-1; cdr3_aa: CASNLRDRPHTEAFF; cdr3_nt: TGTGCCAGCAACCTGAGGGACAGACCCCACACTGAAGCTTTCTTT
clone_size: NA; d_call: NA; j_call: TRBJ2-3; v_call: TRBV30; cdr3_aa: CAWGKGGNTQYF; cdr3_nt: TGTGCCTGGGGAAAAGGCGGGAATACGCAGTATTTT
clone_size: NA; d_call: NA; j_call: TRBJ1-2; v_call: TRBV28; cdr3_aa: CASNSGLRGLYGYTF; cdr3_nt: TGTGCCAGCAATAGCGGGTTGCGGGGTCTCTATGGCTACACCTTC
clone_size: NA; d_call: NA; j_call: TRBJ1-3; v_call: TRBV5-1; cdr3_aa: CASSLRGVSSGNTIYF; cdr3_nt: TGCGCCAGCAGCTTGCGAGGGGTTAGCTCTGGAAACACCATATATTTT
clone_size: NA; d_call: NA; j_call: TRBJ2-5; v_call: TRBV7-9; cdr3_aa: CASSLAPGVVETQYF; cdr3_nt: TGTGCCAGCAGCTTAGCGCCAGGGGTGGTAGAGACCCAGTACTTC
clone_size: NA; d_call: NA; j_call: TRBJ2-5; v_call: TRBV7-6; cdr3_aa: CASSLTGREETQYF; cdr3_nt: TGTGCCAGCAGCTTGACAGGGAGGGAGGAGACCCAGTACTTC
clone_size: NA; d_call: TRBD2; j_call: TRBJ2-1; v_call: TRBV27; cdr3_aa: CASSELGTSGSGQFF; cdr3_nt: TGTGCCAGCAGCGAGTTGGGGACTAGCGGGTCCGGGCAGTTCTTC
clone_size: NA; d_call: NA; j_call: TRBJ1-3; v_call: TRBV20-1; cdr3_aa: CSAREGNTIYF; cdr3_nt: TGCAGTGCTAGAGAAGGAAACACCATATATTTT
clone_size: NA; d_call: NA; j_call: TRBJ2-1; v_call: TRBV7-6; cdr3_aa: CASSLARDEQFF; cdr3_nt: TGTGCCAGCAGCTTAGCGAGGGACGAGCAGTTCTTC
clone_size: NA; d_call: TRBD2; j_call: TRBJ2-7; v_call: TRBV9; cdr3_aa: CASSILAGAGGEQYF; cdr3_nt: TGTGCCAGCAGCATTCTAGCGGGAGCGGGCGGCGAGCAGTACTTC
clone_size: NA; d_call: TRBD2; j_call: TRBJ2-7; v_call: TRBV18; cdr3_aa: CASSLAGSGTDGQYF; cdr3_nt: TGTGCCAGCTCACTGGCGGGTAGCGGGACCGACGGGCAGTACTTC
clone_size: NA; d_call: NA; j_call: TRBJ2-7; v_call: TRBV11-3; cdr3_aa: CASSLGRRHEQYF; cdr3_nt: TGTGCCAGCAGCTTAGGGAGACGGCACGAGCAGTACTTC
clone_size: NA; d_call: NA; j_call: TRBJ1-5; v_call: TRBV7-9; cdr3_aa: CASSSRGSNQPQHF; cdr3_nt: TGTGCCAGCAGCTCTCGCGGTTCCAATCAGCCCCAGCATTTT
clone_size: NA; d_call: NA; j_call: TRBJ1-1; v_call: TRBV6-6; cdr3_aa: CASSYAPTDTEAFF; cdr3_nt: TGTGCCAGCAGTTACGCCCCGACGGACACTGAAGCTTTCTTT
clone_size: NA; d_call: TRBD1; j_call: TRBJ1-2; v_call: TRBV9; cdr3_aa: CASSVESTGGYGYTF; cdr3_nt: TGTGCCAGCAGCGTAGAATCTACAGGGGGCTATGGCTACACCTTC
clone_size: NA; d_call: TRBD2; j_call: TRBJ2-1; v_call: TRBV6-1; cdr3_aa: CASSGLAVSYEQFF; cdr3_nt: TGTGCCAGCAGTGGACTAGCGGTATCTTATGAGCAGTTCTTC
clone_size: NA; d_call: NA; j_call: TRBJ2-1; v_call: TRBV7-6; cdr3_aa: CASSLAPGVYNEQFF; cdr3_nt: TGTGCCAGCAGCTTAGCCCCAGGGGTTTACAATGAGCAGTTCTTC
clone_size: NA; d_call: NA; j_call: TRBJ2-3; v_call: TRBV7-2; cdr3_aa: CASSPTTDTQYF; cdr3_nt: TGTGCCAGCAGCCCTACCACAGATACGCAGTATTTT
clone_size: NA; d_call: NA; j_call: TRBJ1-4; v_call: TRBV7-2; cdr3_aa: CASSLGQGEKLFF; cdr3_nt: TGTGCCAGCAGCTTAGGGCAGGGTGAAAAACTGTTTTTT
clone_size: NA; d_call: TRBD1; j_call: TRBJ1-2; v_call: TRBV27; cdr3_aa: CASSNGQVSGGYTF; cdr3_nt: TGTGCCAGCAGCAATGGACAGGTCTCAGGTGGCTACACCTTC
clone_size: NA; d_call: NA; j_call: TRBJ2-6; v_call: TRBV28; cdr3_aa: CASSLFGSPSGANVLTF; cdr3_nt: TGTGCCAGCAGTTTATTCGGCAGCCCCTCTGGGGCCAACGTCCTGACTTTC
clone_size: NA; d_call: TRBD1; j_call: TRBJ2-5; v_call: TRBV7-2; cdr3_aa: CASSLGGQIQETQYF; cdr3_nt: TGTGCCAGCAGCTTAGGGGGACAGATTCAAGAGACCCAGTACTTC
clone_size: NA; d_call: NA; j_call: TRBJ1-3; v_call: TRBV28; cdr3_aa: CASNSRRAGNTIYF; cdr3_nt: TGTGCCAGCAATTCACGGCGGGCTGGAAACACCATATATTTT
clone_size: NA; d_call: NA; j_call: TRBJ2-7; v_call: TRBV25-1; cdr3_aa: CASRSETYEQYF; cdr3_nt: TGTGCCAGCAGATCCGAGACCTACGAGCAGTACTTC